This T cell receptor beta chain was retrieved from a study of Ad26.COV2.S vaccination and SARS-CoV-2 variants (dated by TCRdb to the early 2020s). Context from the whole study: Vaccine-arm donors were drawn from COV1001, a multicentre, randomized, double-blind, placebo-controlled phase I-IIa trial of Ad26.COV2.S in healthy adults. Ad26.COV2.S was administered intramuscularly at 5 x 10^10 or 1 x 10^11 viral particles, either as a single shot or as two shots given 56 days apart. Blinding of investigators to trial group allocation was maintained during experiments and outcome assessment. TCRbeta repertoire sequencing served as the tool for gauging how specific and how broad the SARS-CoV-2-reactive T cell receptors were following Ad26.COV2.S vaccination. The TCR-sequenced set comprised around 32 samples: some 19 Ad26.COV2.S vaccine recipients, 5 placebo recipients and 8 SARS-CoV-2 convalescent individuals. Trial participants were randomized into five groups of five, in which low-dose or high-dose Ad26.COV2.S was given once or twice, or placebo was given on both occasions.

The immunoSEQ Assay was the method used to sequence TCRbeta CDR3 regions. After extraction, genomic DNA underwent amplification by bias-controlled multiplex PCR, followed by high-throughput sequencing. Processing in the source paper ran as follows. To quantify the absolute abundance of every unique TCRbeta CDR3 region, sequences were collapsed and filtered. Usable DNA was measured by amplifying reference genes present in all nucleated cells, and TCRbeta template counts were normalized to that usable DNA to estimate T cell fraction. Repertoire TCRs were annotated as SARS-CoV-2-specific when V gene, CDR3 amino acid sequence and J gene were exactly matched to a known reactive TCR set. MIRA supplied the reference SARS-CoV-2 TCR set, which was filtered for enrichment in COVID-19-positive ImmuneCODE repertoires so that public or cross-reactive TCRs were removed. Using the MIRA antigens, annotated TCRs were further analysed by specific ORF or by position within an ORF. Breadth was defined as the number of annotated unique rearrangements divided by the total number of unique productive rearrangements, and depth was defined as the summed frequency of the annotated unique rearrangements. Group comparisons of TCR breadth used two-sided Wilcoxon rank-sum tests. As stored in TCRdb, this immuneACCESS dataset retains in-frame rearrangements with V and J assigned. A fraction of the clones does not appear; measured against another copy, unresolved V genes explain less than half of the discrepancy, and the remainder lacks a known reason. The DNA was the basis for D and trimming; V, J and clone size are from that table. A total of about 680,000 clones appear in this sample, 80% to 90% of them only once. Approximately 1.5% of the sample is held by the ten biggest clonotypes.

The intended sense of this specimen's treatment or condition label: roughly 18 received Ad26.COV2.S at low or high dose, single or two shots; 5 received placebo; per-sample allocation not given. Repertoires of vaccine and placebo recipients were sequenced from samples taken on day 63 after the first injection. Cohort 1b enrolled 25 or so adults aged 18-55 years at a single site in Boston, USA, between 29 July and 7 August 2020. As a vaccine, Ad26.COV2.S was a replication-incompetent adenovirus type 26 vector that expressed a prefusion-stabilized SARS-CoV-2 spike protein derived from the original Wuhan strain. The CDR3, cysteine through phenylalanine, is 16 amino acids long. Only CDR3 DNA remains: 48 bases, in frame from the first base. Germline trimming amounts to 4 bases on V and 4 bases on J, with 5 as the count of junction bases outside the gene matches. Looking up the germline V gene yields CDR1 KGHSH and CDR2 LQKENI.

For this clone: No cognate antigen has been identified for it. No base quality information exists; no much larger clone differs at one position.

General conclusions and limits of the study: Vaccine and placebo recipients had comparable non-spike TCR breadth, which fits with the vaccine containing only spike. After vaccination, spike-specific CD8+ and CD4+ T cell responses were reported to show substantial breadth. Higher spike-specific TCR breadth was observed in Ad26.COV2.S recipients than in placebo recipients (P = 0.0014). The study lacked the statistical power to compare responses across vaccine doses or regimens. According to the authors, total T cell responses may have been underestimated by the TCR breadth and depth analyses.

This sequence was found in a person between 18 and 65 years old who received the Ad26.COV2.S COVID-19 vaccine or a placebo. This specimen consisted of peripheral blood, obtained in a trial of Ad26.COV2.S vaccine versus placebo. This sequence uses TRBV18 and TRBJ2-2; TRBD1 aligns with 11 central bases. The sequenced DNA is TGTGCCAGCTCACGCCCCGGGACAGGGGGCACCGGGGAGCTGTTTTTT. This sequence encodes CASSRPGTGGTGELFF.